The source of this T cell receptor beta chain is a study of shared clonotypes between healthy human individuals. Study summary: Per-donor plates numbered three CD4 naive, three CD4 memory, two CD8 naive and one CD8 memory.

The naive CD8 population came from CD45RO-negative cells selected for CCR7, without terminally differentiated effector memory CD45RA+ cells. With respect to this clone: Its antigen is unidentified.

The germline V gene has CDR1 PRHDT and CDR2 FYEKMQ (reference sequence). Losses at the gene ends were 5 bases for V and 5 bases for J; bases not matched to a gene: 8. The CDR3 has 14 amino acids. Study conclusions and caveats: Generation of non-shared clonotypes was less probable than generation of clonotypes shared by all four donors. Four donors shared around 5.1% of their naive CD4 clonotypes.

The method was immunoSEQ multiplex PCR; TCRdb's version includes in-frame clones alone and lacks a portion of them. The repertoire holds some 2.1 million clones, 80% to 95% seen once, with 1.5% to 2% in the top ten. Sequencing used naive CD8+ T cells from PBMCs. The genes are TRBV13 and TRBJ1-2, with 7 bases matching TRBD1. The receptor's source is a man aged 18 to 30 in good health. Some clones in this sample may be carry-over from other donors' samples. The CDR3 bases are TGTGCCAGCAGCGAGACAGGGTTGGCTTATGGCTACACCTTC. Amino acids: CASSETGLAYGYTF.